The clone carrying this T cell receptor beta chain has a single count. Its antigen is as yet unknown. These data come from a study of cytomegalovirus exposure and HLA in healthy donors. Broader study findings: In a later analysis, TCR association rates varied by HLA locus: DRB1 most, HLA-C fewest. Confirmation in vitro established that a few CMV-associated chains were specific for CMV antigens. HLA alleles showed associations with 16,951 TCR beta sequences in a later analysis, at a 0.05 false discovery rate.

Both 60 Vbeta primers and 13 Jbeta primers went into the PCR. The method was immunoSEQ multiplex PCR; TCRdb's version includes in-frame clones alone and lacks a portion of them. The sample has some 140,000 clones; more than 75% are singletons. The sequencing sample was made of PBMCs. This receptor was identified in a young man in good health and CMV-seropositive.

In DNA, the CDR3 is TGTGCCAGCAGCTCCAGGGGGCGGGAGGGGAAGAACGAGCAGTACTTC. Amino acid sequence: CASSSRGREGKNEQYF. This chain links TRBV7-9 with TRBJ2-7; tentative D call: TRBD2 (9 bases). The germline V and J ends were trimmed by 4 bases and 5 bases, with 21 bases remaining between them. This CDR3 region has 16 residues. In germline, CDR1 is SEHNR, CDR2 FQNEAQ (reference sequence). The full variable domain, with the rest looked up from reference TRBV7-9 and TRBJ2-7, is DTGVSQNPRHKITKRGQNVTFRCDPISEHNRLYWYRQTLGQGPEFLTYFQNEAQLEKSRLLSDRFSAERPKGSFSTLEIQRTEQGDSAMYLCASSSRGREGKNEQYFGPGTRLTVT.